A selection of T cell receptor beta chains follows, all from one sample in a study of OX40 agonist ivuxolimab in advanced cancers. Clones were sequenced by immunoSEQ multiplex PCR, and TCRdb holds only the in-frame ones, with some missing. The table includes about 22,000 clones, 70% to 90% detected once. Sample: CD4+ or CD8+ T cells sorted from blood, taken in a trial of the OX40 agonist ivuxolimab. All receptors come from an adult with an advanced solid tumor such as melanoma, head and neck, liver or kidney cancer. Both conserved end residues are part of each CDR3. D genes are given only for firm matches. Expanded clones are given a class, and other clones once, few, many or no size at all.

TRBJ1-2,TRBV10-3,NA,NA,TGTGCCATCAGTGAGTCGTGGCGAGATGGCTACACCTTC,CAISESWRDGYTF
TRBJ1-1,TRBV9,NA,NA,TGTGCCAGCAGCCCGGAGGCACAGGTCACTGAAGCTTTCTTT,CASSPEAQVTEAFF
TRBJ1-4,TRBV7-9,NA,NA,TGTGCCAGCACCTCGCCCTTGGGGTCAACTAATGAAAAACTGTTTTTT,CASTSPLGSTNEKLFF
TRBJ2-1,TRBV9,NA,TRBD1,TGTGCCAGCAGCGCCCAAGACAGGGCCGATGAGCAGTTCTTC,CASSAQDRADEQFF
TRBJ2-7,TRBV29-1,NA,NA,TGCAGCGTTGTACTAGCTCACCCCTACGAGCAGTACTTC,CSVVLAHPYEQYF
TRBJ1-5,TRBV6-6,NA,NA,TGTGCCAGCAGCTCTCAGGGGTCCAATCAGCCCCAGCATTTT,CASSSQGSNQPQHF
TRBJ2-2,TRBV5-1,NA,TRBD2,TGCGCCAGCAGCGGCCGACTAGCGGGAGCCGGGGAGCTGTTTTTT,CASSGRLAGAGELFF
TRBJ1-5,TRBV19,NA,NA,TGTGCCAGTAACGATAGGGGGGCCAGGCGCAATCAGCCCCAGCATTTT,CASNDRGARRNQPQHF
TRBJ2-3,TRBV30,once,NA,TGTGCCTGGAGTCTAAGCGCGGGCACAGATACGCAGTATTTT,CAWSLSAGTDTQYF
TRBJ2-3,TRBV2,NA,TRBD2,TGTGCCAGCAGTGACCCACTAGCGGGACTGACAGATACGCAGTATTTT,CASSDPLAGLTDTQYF
TRBJ1-2,TRBV28,NA,NA,TGTGCCAGCAGTCCTACGACCGCACGAGCTAACTATGGCTACACCTTC,CASSPTTARANYGYTF
TRBJ1-1,TRBV28,NA,NA,TGTGCCAGCAGTTTTAGGGGAAAGGATGAAGCTTTCTTT,CASSFRGKDEAFF
TRBJ1-1,TRBV6-1,NA,TRBD1,TGTGCCAGCAGTGAAGCCTGGGACAGGGTAATATCTGAAGCTTTCTTT,CASSEAWDRVISEAFF
TRBJ2-7,TRBV5-1,NA,NA,TGCGCCAGCAGCTTATGGGACATCTCCTACGAGCAGTACTTC,CASSLWDISYEQYF
TRBJ1-1,TRBV18,NA,NA,TGTGCCAGCTCACCAAATTGGGTGGTCGGGGGCACTGAAGCTTTCTTT,CASSPNWVVGGTEAFF
TRBJ2-3,TRBV7-6,NA,TRBD2,TGTGCCAGCAGCTTAACTAGCGGGGGCACAGATACGCAGTATTTT,CASSLTSGGTDTQYF
TRBJ2-5,TRBV27,NA,NA,TGTGCCAGCAGTTTATTCGGGCAGGGCGACTTTAGGACCCAGTACTTC,CASSLFGQGDFRTQYF
TRBJ2-5,TRBV2,NA,NA,TGTGCCAGCAGAACCACCGGGTCCGGGGAAGAGACCCAGTACTTC,CASRTTGSGEETQYF
TRBJ1-3,TRBV19,NA,NA,TGTGCCAGTAGCGAATCAGGTTTTTCCGGAAACACCATATATTTT,CASSESGFSGNTIYF
TRBJ2-2,TRBV29-1,NA,NA,TGCAGCGTTGTTGAGGGGAACACCGGGGAGCTGTTTTTT,CSVVEGNTGELFF